This TCR beta chain was identified in a study of CD8 T cells in ankylosing spondylitis. Quantitative molecular-barcoded 5'-RACE generated the TCR beta libraries. TCRdb processed the 5' RACE reads anew with MiXCR; each CDR3 protein has one entry. The data contain hundreds of thousands of distinct CDR3 sequences, roughly 13% of them singletons. Study-wide findings and caveats: A motif of eight highly homologous TCR beta variants was seen as apparently characteristic of ankylosing spondylitis blood. Disease-linked clones were found to be CD8+ and relatively rare in peripheral blood.

Trimming shortened V by 1 base and J by 4 bases, and 8 bases separated the two germline ends. Germline loops: CDR1 LGHDT, CDR2 YNNKEL (reference sequence). This CDR3 contains 14 residues. Regarding this clonotype: The antigen remains unidentified.

The specimen sequenced was blood, either unsorted or a sorted T cell fraction (not recorded which). The chain is built from TRBV3-1 and TRBJ1-5, with D unresolved. The receptor comes from a male donor with ankylosing spondylitis. CDR3 sequence reads: CASSQVAQNQPQHF. CDR3 DNA: TGTGCCAGCAGCCAAGTTGCCCAGAATCAGCCCCAGCATTTT.